The source of this TCR beta chain is a study of blood T cell repertoires in COVID-19. A COVID-19 case was met by exposed participants within 2 weeks before study entry. Produced via immunoSEQ multiplex PCR; TCRdb's table is partial and in-frame only. The data show about 370,000 clones, 90% to 95% seen once. The sequenced sample was PBMCs or T cells enriched from blood (not recorded which). This TCR came from a woman aged 40 to 50 who had been exposed to COVID-19.

CDR3: CASSYPPSGRGTGELFF. The CDR3 DNA sequence: TGTGCCAGCAGCTACCCCCCTAGCGGGAGAGGGACCGGGGAGCTGTTTTTT. The rearrangement joins TRBV7-9 to TRBJ2-2; TRBD2 matches at 10 bases. CDR1 and CDR2 from the germline V gene are SEHNR and FQNEAQ (reference sequence). With V trimmed by 4 bases and J by 5 bases, 10 bases remained unmatched. This CDR3 has 17 residues.